A single sample is the source of the 24 T cell receptor beta chains below, sequenced in a study of T cells after posttransplantation cyclophosphamide. Generated by immunoSEQ multiplex PCR, the TCRdb table keeps only in-frame clones and is missing some. The sample presents 35,000 to 45,000 clones, none singletons. The sequenced sample was PBMCs. These receptor sequences come from a man in his forties in good health, CMV-negative, and a related stem cell transplant donor.

This clone appeared a few times. CDR3 nucleotides: TGTGCCAGCAGCTTAGTGGGGGACTCGTACACAGATACGCAGTATTTT. Translated: CASSLVGDSYTDTQYF. The chain has TRBV7-2 and TRBJ2-3, with D tentatively TRBD2 (6 bases). Trimming took off 1 base at V and 2 bases at J, with 13 bases between the two ends. This CDR3 has 16 amino acids. Looked up from germline, CDR1 is SGHTA and CDR2 is FQGNSA.

This clone was counted only a few times. The gene calls are TRBV29-1 and TRBJ2-1, with 12 nucleotides matching TRBD2. Germline trimming cut 4 bases from V and 3 bases from J; bases unmatched to any gene: 10. The CDR3 has 17 amino acids. Germline CDR1 and CDR2: SQVTM and ANQGSEA. This CDR3 reads CSVAGTSGRPVYNEQFF. DNA for the CDR3: TGCAGCGTTGCCGGGACTAGCGGGCGCCCGGTCTACAATGAGCAGTTCTTC.

This clone came up many times. The V gene is TRBV5-1, the J gene TRBJ1-2, with 12 bases aligning to TRBD1. J gave up 4 bases and V 1 base, and 8 bases lay outside the gene matches. There are 17 residues in the CDR3. CDR1 is SGHRS, CDR2 YFSETQ, per germline. CDR3 in DNA: TGCGCCAGCAGCTTGACGGGACAGGGGGCGTCCACCTATGGCTACACCTTC. As protein: CASSLTGQGASTYGYTF.

In its sample, this clone was seen many times. The chain uses TRBV5-6 and TRBJ2-7; no clear D. V gave up 0 bases and J gave up 0 bases, with 7 bases separating them. The CDR3 consists of 14 residues. CDR1 and CDR2 from the germline V gene are SGHDT and YYEEEE. CDR3 sequence reads: CASSLVDISYEQYV. The CDR3 DNA reads TGTGCCAGCAGCTTGGTAGACATCTCCTACGAGCAGTACGTC.

The DNA for the CDR3 is TGCGCCAGCAGCTTAACTAGCGGGAGCCCCCCCGATACGCAGTATTTT. This encodes CASSLTSGSPPDTQYF. V is TRBV5-1 and J is TRBJ2-3, with 11 bases matching TRBD2. The CDR3 sequence is 16 residues long. Unmatched junction bases numbered 8, after V lost 2 bases and J lost 6 bases. Germline V lookup: CDR1 SGHRS, CDR2 YFSETQ.

Ten or more counts support this clone. In the same sample, other DNA sequences code for this CDR3. Here the CDR3 reads CASSLTSGRHNEQFF. The CDR3 DNA sequence: TGTGCCAGCAGCCTAACGAGCGGGAGACACAATGAGCAGTTCTTC. The rearrangement links TRBV7-2 to TRBJ2-1; 8 nucleotides agree with TRBD2. CDR3 size: 15 residues. Trimming took 5 bases from V and 5 from J; bases not matched to a gene: 8. CDR1 and CDR2 (germline): SGHTA, FQGNSA.

This clone was observed many times. The rearrangement joins TRBV7-8 to TRBJ1-1; no clear D. The CDR3 sequence is 14 residues long. In germline, CDR1 is SGHVS, CDR2 FQNEAQ. V was pared by 4 bases and J by 0 bases, with 9 bases between. The CDR3 sequence is CASSSSSVNTEAFF. CDR3 nucleotide sequence: TGTGCCAGCAGCTCTTCAAGCGTGAACACTGAAGCTTTCTTT.

This clone was recorded at least ten times. The chain couples TRBV10-3 to TRBJ2-1, with 10 bases that match TRBD2. J gave up 8 bases and V 6 bases, and 10 bases lay outside the gene matches. The CDR3 is made up of 15 amino acids. Germline values: CDR1 ENHRY, CDR2 SYGVKD. In DNA, the CDR3 is TGTGCCATCAGCAATCTAGCGGGAGCGAGCGATGAGCAGTTCTTC. Translation gives CAISNLAGASDEQFF.

In this sample, this clone turned up many times. The chain recombines TRBV6-5 with TRBJ2-7; TRBD2 aligns across 9 bases. Germline V gene sequence: CDR1 MNHEY, CDR2 SVGAGI. The J segment lost 3 bases and the V segment lost 7 bases, leaving 7 bases of the junction unmatched. The CDR3 spans 14 residues. In DNA, the CDR3 is TGTGCCAGCAAGATGGGACTAGCAAACTACGAGCAGTACTTC. Protein product: CASKMGLANYEQYF.

This clone was seen repeatedly, ten times or more. The gene calls are TRBV4-1 and TRBJ2-2, with TRBD2 matching over 9 bases. CDR1 is MGHRA and CDR2 is YSYEKL in the germline V gene. The CDR3 is 16 amino acids. V shed 4 bases and J 6 bases; nucleotides not matched to a gene: 9. DNA of the CDR3: TGCGCCAGCAGCCTGGACCGGACTAGCGTCGCCGGGGAGCTGTTTTTT. Translating it yields CASSLDRTSVAGELFF.

In this sample, this clone turned up a few times. The V call is TRBV7-3, the J call TRBJ2-3, with D perhaps TRBD2 (6 bases). Germline loops: CDR1 SGHTA, CDR2 FQGTGA. This CDR3 has 15 residues. Trimming cost V 0 bases and J 2 bases, with 9 bases left between them. The DNA for the CDR3 is TGTGCCAGCAGCTTAACCTCGGGACTCACAGATACGCAGTATTTT. Residues: CASSLTSGLTDTQYF.

There are many counts of this clone. The chain links TRBV5-4 to TRBJ2-1; 10 bases map to TRBD2. The CDR3 has 17 residues. V shed 4 bases and J 6 bases; nucleotides not matched to a gene: 13. Germline loops: CDR1 SGHNT, CDR2 YYREEE (reference sequence). CDR3 in amino acids: CASSRRDSGRAANEQFF. The DNA for the CDR3 is TGTGCCAGCAGCCGACGGGACAGCGGGAGGGCCGCCAATGAGCAGTTCTTC.

This clone was recorded at least ten times. CDR3 sequence: CASSQDLAGSYTF. DNA for the CDR3: TGCGCCAGCAGCCAAGATTTGGCGGGCAGCTACACCTTC. The V gene is TRBV4-3, the J gene TRBJ1-2; no firm D call. CDR1 is LGHNA and CDR2 is YSLEER in the germline V gene. Between the trimmed V and J ends, which lost 0 bases and 9 bases, there was a span of 11 bases. The length of the CDR3 is 13 residues.

This clone was counted many times. The genes are TRBV9 and TRBJ1-1; 10 bases line up with TRBD1. The V gene's germline CDR1 is SGDLS and CDR2 YYNGEE. The V segment lost 3 bases and the J segment 7 bases; nucleotides outside the gene matches: 9. This CDR3 is built from 15 residues. The CDR3 nucleotides read TGTGCCAGCAGCGCTGACAGGGGGCGGTCGCATGAAGCTTTCTTT. Its protein product is CASSADRGRSHEAFF.

At least ten counts were recorded for this clone. V and J are TRBV9 and TRBJ2-2, with D possibly TRBD1 on 6 matching bases. The V gene's germline CDR1 is SGDLS and CDR2 YYNGEE. With 2 bases removed from V and 4 bases from J, the gap between germline ends came to 12 bases. This CDR3 has 15 residues. The CDR3 coding sequence is TGTGCCAGCAGCGTCAGGGGAGCCATCACCGGGGAGCTGTTTTTT. This codes for CASSVRGAITGELFF.

The rearrangement uses TRBV7-3 and TRBJ1-6; 7 bases align to TRBD1. CDR1 is SGHTA and CDR2 is FQGTGA in the germline V gene. V lost 4 bases, J lost 11 bases, and 2 bases stayed unmatched. This CDR3 is 12 amino acids long. CDR3 protein: CASSSGQAPLHF. CDR3 DNA sequence: TGTGCCAGCAGCTCAGGACAGGCACCCCTCCACTTT.

The V and J genes are TRBV6-5 and TRBJ2-7, with 9 positions matching TRBD1. This CDR3 has 12 amino acids. V was pared by 5 bases and J by 4 bases, with 0 bases of the junction left unmatched. Germline-derived CDR1 and CDR2 are MNHEY and SVGAGI. The CDR3 loop reads CASSGTGYEQYF. The DNA of the CDR3 is TGTGCCAGCAGTGGGACAGGGTACGAGCAGTACTTC.

This clone was seen more than once but under ten times. This sequence joins TRBV9 and TRBJ2-1; 11 bases are a match to TRBD2. This CDR3 has 16 residues. From germline, CDR1 is SGDLS and CDR2 YYNGEE. J was trimmed by 3 bases and V by 6 bases; bases with no gene match: 8. CDR3 in DNA: TGTGCCAGCACCGTTTCCCTAGCGGGAGGCTACAATGAGCAGTTCTTC. Translated, it gives CASTVSLAGGYNEQFF.

The chain recombines TRBV5-1 with TRBJ1-2; the D gene is possibly TRBD1 (5 bases). V dropped 4 bases and J dropped 8 bases, with 18 bases sitting between them. The germline gives CDR1 SGHRS, CDR2 YFSETQ. The CDR3 spans 14 residues. CDR3 coding DNA: TGCGCCAGCAGCCCTGATGGGCAGGGCAGCGGCTACACCTTC. Translated, it gives CASSPDGQGSGYTF. Combining the CDR3 with reference TRBV5-1 and TRBJ1-2 gives the whole variable domain KAGVTQTPRYLIKTRGQQVTLSCSPISGHRSVSWYQQTPGQGLQFLFEYFSETQRNKGNFPGRFSGRQFSNSRSEMNVSTLELGDSALYLCASSPDGQGSGYTFGSGTRLTVV.

This clone was detected a few times. V usage is TRBV9 and J usage is TRBJ2-5, with unresolved D. V was pared by 3 bases and J by 5 bases, with 11 bases between. This CDR3 has 13 residues. The germline V gene encodes CDR1 SGDLS and CDR2 YYNGEE. The CDR3 DNA reads as TGTGCCAGCAGCGCCACCGGTTGGGAGACCCAGTACTTC. Amino acids: CASSATGWETQYF.

This clone was observed at least ten times. This chain joins TRBV29-1 and TRBJ1-2; D is unresolved. The CDR3 length is 12 residues. The ends were cut back, 6 bases at V and 8 bases at J, with 16 bases in the middle. Per the germline V gene, CDR1 is SQVTM and CDR2 is ANQGSEA. DNA of the CDR3: TGCAGCGTGGAGACGGCCGCATTGGGCTACACCTTC. It is translated as CSVETAALGYTF.

This clone was detected only a few times. This CDR3 reads CASSISGTYNEQFF. The DNA of the CDR3 is TGTGCCAGTAGTATTAGCGGAACTTACAATGAGCAGTTCTTC. This chain uses TRBV19 with TRBJ2-1; possible D gene TRBD2, 6 bases. The CDR3 is 14 amino acids. The V gene's germline CDR1 is LNHDA and CDR2 SQIVND (reference sequence). The ends were cut back, 3 bases at V and 4 bases at J, with 10 bases in the middle.

This clone was detected ten times or more. V usage is TRBV4-1 and J usage is TRBJ2-3, with TRBD1 matching 10 bases. Unmatched junction bases numbered 11, after V lost 7 bases and J lost 1 base. CDR1 is MGHRA and CDR2 is YSYEKL in the germline V gene. The CDR3 has 17 residues. This chain's CDR3 is CASILRIGTGGTDTQYF. In DNA, the CDR3 is TGCGCCAGCATCCTAAGAATCGGGACAGGGGGCACAGATACGCAGTATTTT.

This clone was counted ten times or more. V and J are TRBV27 and TRBJ1-5, with a weak D call TRBD1 (5 bases). Trimming removed 0 bases at V and 5 bases at J, with 8 bases between. Germline V CDR1 and CDR2: MNHEY, SMNVEV (reference sequence). This CDR3 is 14 amino acids long. The CDR3 coding sequence is TGTGCCAGCAGTTTATCAGGGGTCGATCAGCCCCAGCATTTT. As protein: CASSLSGVDQPQHF.